This entry describes one T cell receptor beta chain. Its antigen is currently unknown. The CDR3 extends over 15 amino acids. V shed 3 bases, J shed 4 bases, and the junction held 1 base outside the gene matches. Per the germline V gene, CDR1 is LNHDA and CDR2 is SQIVND (reference sequence). Produced via immunoSEQ multiplex PCR; TCRdb's table is partial and in-frame only. This table has tens of thousands of clones, 75% to 95% appearing once. The sample belongs to a study of OX40 agonist ivuxolimab in advanced cancers. The study, taken as a whole, reports: CD4+ and CD8+ blood T cells expanded clonally by week 6 at 0.1 to 3.0 mg/kg.

V usage is TRBV19 and J usage is TRBJ2-1; 12 bases align to TRBD2. This sequence was found in an adult with an advanced solid tumor such as melanoma, head and neck, liver or kidney cancer. Specimen: CD4+ or CD8+ T cells sorted from blood, collected in a trial of the OX40 agonist ivuxolimab. The CDR3 region is CASSMGLAGYNEQFF. The CDR3 region has the DNA TGTGCCAGTAGTATGGGACTAGCGGGTTACAATGAGCAGTTCTTC.